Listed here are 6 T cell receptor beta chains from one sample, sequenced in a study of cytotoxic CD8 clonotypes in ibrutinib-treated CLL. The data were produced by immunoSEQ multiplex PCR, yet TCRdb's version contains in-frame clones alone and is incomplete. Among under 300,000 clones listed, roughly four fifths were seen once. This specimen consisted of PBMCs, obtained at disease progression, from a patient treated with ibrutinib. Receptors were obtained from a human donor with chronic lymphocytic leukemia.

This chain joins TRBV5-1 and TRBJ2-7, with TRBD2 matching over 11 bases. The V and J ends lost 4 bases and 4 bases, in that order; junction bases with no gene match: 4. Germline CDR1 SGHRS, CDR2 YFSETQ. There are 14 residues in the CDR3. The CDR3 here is CASSPTSGAYEQYF. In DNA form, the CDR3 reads TGCGCCAGCAGCCCGACTAGCGGGGCTTACGAGCAGTACTTC.

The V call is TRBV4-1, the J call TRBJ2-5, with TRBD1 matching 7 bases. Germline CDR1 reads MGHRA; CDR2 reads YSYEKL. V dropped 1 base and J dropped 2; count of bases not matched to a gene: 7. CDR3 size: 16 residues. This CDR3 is CASSQGYRGRQETQYF. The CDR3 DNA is TGCGCCAGCAGCCAAGGCTACAGGGGACGACAAGAGACCCAGTACTTC.

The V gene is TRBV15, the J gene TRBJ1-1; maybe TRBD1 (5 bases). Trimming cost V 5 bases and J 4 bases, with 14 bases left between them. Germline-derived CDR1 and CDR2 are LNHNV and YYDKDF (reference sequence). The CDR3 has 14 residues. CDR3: CATSGGTWTTEAFF. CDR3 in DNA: TGTGCCACCAGCGGGGGGACCTGGACCACTGAAGCTTTCTTT.

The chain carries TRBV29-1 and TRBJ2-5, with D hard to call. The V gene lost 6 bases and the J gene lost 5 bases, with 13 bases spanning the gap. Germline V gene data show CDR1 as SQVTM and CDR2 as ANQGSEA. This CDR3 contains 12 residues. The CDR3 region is CSVNRRLETQYF. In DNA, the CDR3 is TGCAGCGTGAATAGGCGTCTGGAGACCCAGTACTTC.

The CDR3 is CASSVGGAVTGELFF. CDR3 nucleotides: TGTGCCAGCAGCGTAGGTGGGGCAGTCACCGGGGAGCTGTTTTTT. The chain has TRBV9 and TRBJ2-2, with D tentatively TRBD1 (5 bases). Germline CDR1 and CDR2: SGDLS and YYNGEE. V was clipped by 0 bases and J by 4 bases, with 10 bases between them. CDR3 length equals 15 residues.

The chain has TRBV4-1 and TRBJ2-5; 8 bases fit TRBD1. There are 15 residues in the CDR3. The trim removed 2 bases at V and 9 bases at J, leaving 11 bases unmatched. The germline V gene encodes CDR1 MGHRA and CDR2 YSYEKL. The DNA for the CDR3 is TGCGCCAGCAGCCAACCGACAGGGGCGCGGGTAGCCCAGTACTTC. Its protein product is CASSQPTGARVAQYF.